Reported below is one T cell receptor beta chain. As processed by the authors: Reference gene primer amplification gave nucleated cell count estimates. Clones were read by immunoSEQ multiplex PCR, and TCRdb kept only the in-frame ones, dropping some. The DNA was the basis for D and trimming; V, J and clone size are from that table. The table records some 260,000 clones, around 90% of them present only once. The data originate from a study of blood T cell repertoires in COVID-19. Study context: Sample material is recorded as cDNA or gDNA derived from T cells, B-cell-depleted T cells, or PBMCs.

This CDR3 comprises 16 residues. Trimming stripped 3 bases from V and 1 base from J, with 15 bases between. Germline loops: CDR1 LNHDA, CDR2 SQIVND (reference sequence). The receptor comes from a woman aged 25 to 39 with acute or convalescent COVID-19. Sequencing was performed on peripheral blood. V usage is TRBV19 and J usage is TRBJ2-5; TRBD2 might be the D (6 bases). The CDR3, as DNA: TGTGCCAGTAGTATGGGACTTCGAGGGGTCCAAGAGACCCAGTACTTC. Translating gives CASSMGLRGVQETQYF.